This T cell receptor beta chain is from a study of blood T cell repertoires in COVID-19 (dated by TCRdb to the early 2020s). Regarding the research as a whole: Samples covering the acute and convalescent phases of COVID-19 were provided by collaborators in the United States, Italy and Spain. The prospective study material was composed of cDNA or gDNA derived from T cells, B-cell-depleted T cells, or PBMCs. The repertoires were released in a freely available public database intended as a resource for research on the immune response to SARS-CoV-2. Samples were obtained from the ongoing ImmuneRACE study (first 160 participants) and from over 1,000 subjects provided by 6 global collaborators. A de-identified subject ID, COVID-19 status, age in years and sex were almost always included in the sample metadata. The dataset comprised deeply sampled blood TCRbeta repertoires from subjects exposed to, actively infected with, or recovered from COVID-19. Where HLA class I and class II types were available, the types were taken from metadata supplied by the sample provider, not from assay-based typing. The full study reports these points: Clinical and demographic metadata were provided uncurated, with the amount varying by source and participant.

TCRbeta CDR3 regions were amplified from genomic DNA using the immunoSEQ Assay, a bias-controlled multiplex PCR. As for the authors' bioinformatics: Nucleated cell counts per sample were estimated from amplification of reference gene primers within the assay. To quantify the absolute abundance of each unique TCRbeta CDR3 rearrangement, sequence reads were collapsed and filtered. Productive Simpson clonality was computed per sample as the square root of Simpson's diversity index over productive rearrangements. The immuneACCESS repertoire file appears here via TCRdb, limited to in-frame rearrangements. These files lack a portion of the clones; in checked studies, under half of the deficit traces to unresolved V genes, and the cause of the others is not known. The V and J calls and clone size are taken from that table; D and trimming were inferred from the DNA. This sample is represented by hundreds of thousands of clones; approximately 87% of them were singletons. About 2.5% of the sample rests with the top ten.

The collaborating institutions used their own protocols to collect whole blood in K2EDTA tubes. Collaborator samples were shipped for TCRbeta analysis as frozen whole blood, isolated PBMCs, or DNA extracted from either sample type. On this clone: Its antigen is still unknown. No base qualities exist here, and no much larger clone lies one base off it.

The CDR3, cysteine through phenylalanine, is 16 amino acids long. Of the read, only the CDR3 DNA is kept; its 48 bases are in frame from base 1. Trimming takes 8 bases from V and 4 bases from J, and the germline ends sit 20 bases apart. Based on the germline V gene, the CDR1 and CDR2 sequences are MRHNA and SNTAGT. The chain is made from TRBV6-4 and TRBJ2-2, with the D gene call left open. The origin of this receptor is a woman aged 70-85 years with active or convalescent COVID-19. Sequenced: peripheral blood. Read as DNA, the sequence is TGTGCCAGCCGACCTGAGCCTGGAGATGGCACCGGGGAGCTGTTTTTT. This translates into CASRPEPGDGTGELFF.